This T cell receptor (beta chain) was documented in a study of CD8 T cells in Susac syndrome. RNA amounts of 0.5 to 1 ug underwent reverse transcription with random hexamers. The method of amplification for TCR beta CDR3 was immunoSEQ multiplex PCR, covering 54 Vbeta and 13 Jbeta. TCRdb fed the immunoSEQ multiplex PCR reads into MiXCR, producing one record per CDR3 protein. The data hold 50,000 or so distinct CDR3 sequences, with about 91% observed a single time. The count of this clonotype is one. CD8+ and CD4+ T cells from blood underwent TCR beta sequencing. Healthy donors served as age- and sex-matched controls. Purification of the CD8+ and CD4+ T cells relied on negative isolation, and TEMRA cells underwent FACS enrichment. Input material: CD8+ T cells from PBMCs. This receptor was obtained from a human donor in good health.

CDR3 residues: CASSLDAGSVYEQYF. In DNA, the CDR3 is TGTGCCAGCAGCTTAGATGCAGGAAGCGTATACGAGCAGTACTTC. J is TRBJ2-7 and V is TRBV7-9, with no clear D. The germline V gene has CDR1 SEHNR and CDR2 FQNEAQ (reference sequence). The V and J ends lost 1 base and 4 bases respectively, with 14 bases between them. The CDR3 has 15 residues.